Below are 22 T cell receptor beta chains sequenced from a single sample in a study of response to subunit inactivated influenza vaccine (dated by TCRdb to 2016 to 2018). Library construction relied on RT-PCR. Sequenced using an Illumina HiSeq 2500. TCRdb trimmed the raw reads at Q25, called clones with MiXCR and kept productive beta chains. Each CDR3 protein appears once, grouped with its most common genes and DNA. This sample holds hundreds of thousands of distinct CDR3 sequences; 11% to 15% were observed only once. Together, the top ten hold around 7.6% of the sample. The sample in question was PBMCs from blood, obtained less than 15 days before vaccination. All receptors come from a man in his fifties or sixties who received an inactivated influenza vaccine. Donor details come from another sample of the same person, matched by shared clones.

The gene calls are TRBV20-1 and TRBJ2-2; D might be TRBD2 (6 bases). Germline CDR1 DFQATT, CDR2 SNEGSKA (reference sequence). The V end was cut by 5 bases, the J end by 2 bases, with 15 bases between. CDR3 size: 15 residues. CDR3 amino acids: CSAQISSDNTGELFF. CDR3 DNA sequence: TGCAGTGCTCAGATTTCTAGCGATAACACCGGGGAGCTGTTTTTT.

The CDR3 here is CASSQVNGEAFF. In DNA, the CDR3 is TGTGCCAGCAGCCAAGTGAACGGTGAAGCTTTCTTT. The V gene is TRBV3-1, the J gene TRBJ1-1, with D hard to call. The CDR3 has 12 amino acids. The germline gives CDR1 LGHDT, CDR2 YNNKEL (reference sequence). V was clipped by 1 base and J by 7 bases, with 7 bases between them.

The J gene is TRBJ2-1, the V gene TRBV28, with D possibly being TRBD2 (6 bases). This CDR3 contains 14 residues. The V end lost 4 bases, the J end lost 6 bases, and 13 bases lay between the germline ends. Looked up from germline, CDR1 is MDHEN and CDR2 is SYDVKM. CDR3 DNA: TGTGCCAGCAGTTCCCCTTCCGGGAGCAATGAGCAGTTCTTC. This encodes CASSSPSGSNEQFF. Looking up the rest from reference TRBV28 and TRBJ2-1 gives the full variable domain: DVKVTQSSRYLVKRTGEKVFLECVQDMDHENMFWYRQDPGLGLRLIYFSYDVKMKEKGDIPEGYSVSREKKERFSLILESASTNQTSMYLCASSSPSGSNEQFFGPGTRLTVL.

The sample holds many counts of this clonotype. CDR3 protein: CACQGGTEAFF. The CDR3 DNA sequence: TGTGCCTGCCAAGGGGGTACTGAAGCTTTCTTT. This chain links TRBV30 with TRBJ1-1; possible D gene TRBD1, 6 bases. Between the trimmed V and J ends, which lost 6 bases and 5 bases, there was a span of 10 bases. Germline V lookup: CDR1 GTSNPN, CDR2 SVGIG (reference sequence). The CDR3 extends over 11 amino acids.

To note about this clonotype: The junction departs from the called germline gene at one end, perhaps through a read error. The chain links TRBV7-7 to TRBJ2-7; 10 nucleotides align to TRBD1. Germline CDR1 and CDR2: SSHAT and FNYEAQ (reference sequence). The CDR3 is 15 residues long. The CDR3 loop is CASSPGTGAPYEQYF. CDR3 sequence (DNA): TGTGCTAGCAGCCCCGGGACAGGGGCCCCCTACGAGCAGTACTTC.

This clonotype was observed at least ten times. The V gene is TRBV6-1, the J gene TRBJ1-4; 7 nucleotides line up with TRBD1. The J segment lost 5 bases and the V segment lost 5 bases, leaving 11 bases of the junction unmatched. Germline assignment: CDR1 MNHNS and CDR2 SASEGT. The CDR3 is 16 residues long. CDR3 sequence reads: CASSRGPGQLNEKLFF. The DNA of the CDR3 is TGTGCCAGCAGTCGCGGACCGGGACAGTTAAATGAAAAACTGTTTTTT.

This clonotype showed up just a few times. The chain is built from TRBV2 and TRBJ2-7, with TRBD2 identical over 9 bases. This CDR3 comprises 15 residues. Germline lookup yields CDR1 SNHLY and CDR2 FYNNEI. After removal of 2 bases from V and 2 bases from J, the junction contained 4 bases not matched to a gene. Here the CDR3 reads CASSESSGTAYEQYF. CDR3 coding DNA: TGTGCCAGCAGTGAATCTAGCGGGACCGCCTACGAGCAGTACTTC.

This clonotype was counted ten times or more. DNA of the CDR3: TGTGCCAGCACCGTACTAGCGGCTAGCACAGATACGCAGTATTTT. Its protein is CASTVLAASTDTQYF. The J gene is TRBJ2-3, the V gene TRBV12-3 or TRBV12-4; 8 bases align to TRBD2. Trimming took 7 bases from V and 0 from J; bases not matched to a gene: 6. CDR3 length: 15 amino acids.

This clonotype was detected many times. The chain uses TRBV5-1 and TRBJ2-2; D unclear. Germline V gene lookup returns CDR1 SGHRS and CDR2 YFSETQ. This CDR3 is built from 14 residues. Between the trimmed V and J ends, which lost 1 base and 0 bases, there was a span of 4 bases. The CDR3 region has the DNA TGCGCCAGCAGCTTGTCGGCGAACACCGGGGAGCTGTTTTTT. This encodes CASSLSANTGELFF.

This clonotype has just a few counts. J is TRBJ2-1 and V is TRBV4-3; D gene unclear. Looked up from germline, CDR1 is LGHNA and CDR2 is YSLEER. CDR3 length: 15 amino acids. V was trimmed by 4 bases and J by 4 bases, leaving 14 bases between them. CDR3 nucleotide sequence: TGCGCCAGCAGCCCCCGCGTATTAGATTACAATGAGCAGTTCTTC. It translates to CASSPRVLDYNEQFF.

The genes are TRBV3-1 and TRBJ2-5; TRBD2 aligns across 7 bases. Judging by the DNA end, TRBJ2-1 fits better; the J call may be wrong. Germline V gene sequence: CDR1 LGHDT, CDR2 YNNKEL (reference sequence). The CDR3 has 15 amino acids. The CDR3 bases are TGTGCCAGCAGCCAAGGGGACTACCACCAAGAGACCCAGTTCTTC. Its protein is CASSQGDYHQETQFF.

The chain is built from TRBV7-9 and TRBJ2-5; D uncertain. Germline CDR1 is SEHNR and CDR2 is FQNEAQ (reference sequence). The CDR3 is 13 amino acids. Trimming took 8 bases from V and 3 from J, leaving 13 bases between them. CDR3 amino acids: CASGRGYEETQYF. The DNA of the CDR3 is TGTGCCAGCGGCCGAGGTTACGAAGAGACCCAGTACTTC.

This clonotype was counted only a few times. V is TRBV6-5 and J is TRBJ2-2, with 13 bases that match TRBD2. This CDR3 contains 19 residues. Per germline, CDR1 MNHEY and CDR2 SVGAGI. The V gene end was trimmed by 0 bases and the J gene end by 4 bases; junction bases not matched to a gene: 8. The CDR3 is CASSYSWTSGSGRTGELFF. The CDR3, as DNA: TGTGCCAGCAGTTACTCGTGGACTAGCGGGAGCGGTCGCACCGGGGAGCTGTTTTTT.

The rearrangement joins TRBV27 to TRBJ1-2; D is unresolved. The CDR3 loop spans 13 amino acids. Trimming cost V 1 base and J 4 bases, with 7 bases left between them. Germline CDR1 and CDR2: MNHEY and SMNVEV (reference sequence). The CDR3 region has the DNA TGTGCCAGCAGTTTATGGGAGGGCTATGGCTACACCTTC. Translation gives CASSLWEGYGYTF.

The CDR3 sequence is CASRRGSTNEKLFF. The CDR3 nucleotides read TGTGCCAGCAGGAGGGGTTCAACTAATGAAAAACTGTTTTTT. The V gene is TRBV7-2, the J gene TRBJ1-4; maybe TRBD1 (5 bases). The CDR3 runs 14 residues. Trimming removed 6 bases from V and 0 bases from J, with 8 bases in between. Germline V lookup: CDR1 SGHTA, CDR2 FQGNSA.

This chain links TRBV12-2 with TRBJ2-7; TRBD1 is the table's D call and was not checked against the DNA. TRBV12-2 is a recognized pseudogene. The CDR3 is made up of 18 amino acids. CDR3 sequence reads: CASRSAQPAGYPLYEQYF. CDR3 nucleotides: TGTGCAAGTCGCTCCGCGCAACCCGCAGGGTACCCTCTCTACGAGCAGTACTTC.

The chain links TRBV2 to TRBJ1-1; D not certain. Germline CDR1 reads SNHLY; CDR2 reads FYNNEI. This CDR3 comprises 13 residues. With 1 base removed from V and 4 bases from J, the gap between germline ends came to 7 bases. CDR3 region: CASSEVAGTEAFF. The CDR3 DNA sequence: TGTGCCAGCAGTGAAGTGGCGGGCACTGAAGCTTTCTTT.

The J gene is TRBJ2-7, the V gene TRBV19, with TRBD2 identical over 8 bases. This CDR3 contains 15 residues. Germline-derived CDR1 and CDR2 are LNHDA and SQIVND (reference sequence). Trimming took 3 bases from V and 2 from J; bases not matched to a gene: 6. CDR3 DNA: TGTGCCAGTAGTATTCATCCGGGAGGGCCCTACGAGCAGTACTTC. Protein sequence: CASSIHPGGPYEQYF.

The rearrangement joins TRBV5-1 to TRBJ2-3, with a tentative D call TRBD2 (6 bases). This CDR3 region has 16 residues. From germline, CDR1 is SGHRS and CDR2 YFSETQ. Trimming pared 0 bases from V and 6 bases from J, leaving 17 bases between. The chain's CDR3 is CASSLGRLVLIDTQYF. In DNA, the CDR3 is TGCGCCAGCAGCTTGGGTCGACTAGTCCTGATCGATACGCAGTATTTT.

This clonotype occurred a few times. The chain links TRBV5-1 to TRBJ2-7; weak D call: TRBD2 (5 bases). The CDR3 consists of 13 residues. Trimming removed 4 bases from V and 9 bases from J, with 17 bases in between. Germline V gene lookup returns CDR1 SGHRS and CDR2 YFSETQ. The CDR3: CASSGQLREVQYF. The DNA of the CDR3 is TGCGCCAGCAGCGGGCAGTTGAGGGAAGTGCAGTACTTC. The complete variable domain, with remaining parts taken from reference TRBV5-1 and TRBJ2-7, reads KAGVTQTPRYLIKTRGQQVTLSCSPISGHRSVSWYQQTPGQGLQFLFEYFSETQRNKGNFPGRFSGRQFSNSRSEMNVSTLELGDSALYLCASSGQLREVQYFGPGTRLTVT.

In this sample, this clonotype turned up many times. CDR3 nucleotides: TGTGCCAGCAGTTGGACAGGGAACACTGAAGCTTTCTTT. It encodes CASSWTGNTEAFF. The V gene is TRBV6-5, the J gene TRBJ1-1, with 7 bases matching TRBD1. Germline loops: CDR1 MNHEY, CDR2 SVGAGI. The J segment lost 1 base and the V segment lost 4 bases, leaving 0 bases of the junction unmatched. The CDR3 contains 13 residues.

This clonotype appeared a few times. The chain joins TRBV4-1 to TRBJ2-3; tentative D call: TRBD2 (6 bases). Germline assignment: CDR1 MGHRA and CDR2 YSYEKL. Trimming left V 3 bases short and J 1 base short, with 11 bases between. The CDR3 has 15 residues. CDR3 nucleotides: TGCGCCAGCAGCCAGGGACTCTTCGGCACAGATACGCAGTATTTT. Protein sequence: CASSQGLFGTDTQYF.